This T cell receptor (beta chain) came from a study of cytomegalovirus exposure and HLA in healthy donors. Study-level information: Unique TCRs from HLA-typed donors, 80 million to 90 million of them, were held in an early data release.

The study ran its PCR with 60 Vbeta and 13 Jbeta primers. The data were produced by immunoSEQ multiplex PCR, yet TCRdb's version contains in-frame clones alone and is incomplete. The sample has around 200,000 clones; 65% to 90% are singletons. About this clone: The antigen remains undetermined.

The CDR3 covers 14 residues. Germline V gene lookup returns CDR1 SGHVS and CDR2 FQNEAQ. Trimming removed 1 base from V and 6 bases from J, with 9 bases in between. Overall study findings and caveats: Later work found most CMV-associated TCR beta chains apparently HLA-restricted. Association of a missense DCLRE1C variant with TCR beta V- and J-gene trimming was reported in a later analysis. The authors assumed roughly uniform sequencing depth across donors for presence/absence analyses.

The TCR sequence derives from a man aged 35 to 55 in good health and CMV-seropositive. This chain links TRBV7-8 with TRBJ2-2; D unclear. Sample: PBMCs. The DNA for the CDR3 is TGTGCCAGCAGCTTAGAATCAAGCCCCGGGGAGCTGTTTTTT. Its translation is CASSLESSPGELFF. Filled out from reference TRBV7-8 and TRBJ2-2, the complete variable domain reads GAGVSQSPRYKVAKRGQDVALRCDPISGHVSLFWYQQALGQGPEFLTYFQNEAQLDKSGLPSDRFFAERPEGSVSTLKIQRTQQEDSAVYLCASSLESSPGELFFGEGSRLTVL.